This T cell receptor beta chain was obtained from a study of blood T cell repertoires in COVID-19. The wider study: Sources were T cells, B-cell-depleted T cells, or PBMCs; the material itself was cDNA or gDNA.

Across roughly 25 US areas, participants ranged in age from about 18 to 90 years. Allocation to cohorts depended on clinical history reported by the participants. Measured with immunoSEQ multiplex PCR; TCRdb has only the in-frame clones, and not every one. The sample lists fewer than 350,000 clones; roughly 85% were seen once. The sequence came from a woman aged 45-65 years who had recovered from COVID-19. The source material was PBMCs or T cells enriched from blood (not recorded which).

In nucleotides, the CDR3 is TGTGCCAGCAGCCGGGGAGGCTACCGCTCCTACGAGCAGTACTTC. Translation gives CASSRGGYRSYEQYF. The chain combines TRBV5-6 with TRBJ2-7, with a weak D call TRBD2 (6 bases). Deletions cut 4 bases from V and 0 bases from J, with 14 bases between. CDR1 is SGHDT and CDR2 is YYEEEE in the germline V gene. The CDR3 contains 15 residues.